This T cell receptor (beta chain) was sequenced during a study of control samples from healthy donors and cancer patients. The CDR3 length is 14 residues. Trimming pared 4 bases from V and 5 bases from J, leaving 12 bases between. Germline V gives CDR1 SGHTA, CDR2 FQGTGA. Only in-frame clones appear in the TCRdb table, and some are missing; sequencing was by immunoSEQ multiplex PCR. The top ten clones hold around 6.8% of a sample with roughly 400,000 clones, around 90% of them seen once. The sample was PBMCs. The receptor was isolated from a man aged 40-49 years with head and neck cancer. The chain recombines TRBV7-3 with TRBJ2-1; tentatively, D is TRBD1 (5 bases). CDR3 sequence: CASSSSTDNNEQFF. The CDR3 nucleotides read TGTGCCAGCAGCTCATCGACAGACAACAATGAGCAGTTCTTC.